One sample yielded the 20 T cell receptor beta chains listed below, sequenced in a study of blood T cell repertoires in COVID-19. Libraries were prepared by immunoSEQ multiplex PCR; TCRdb keeps only in-frame clonotypes and omits some of them. This sample has more than 95,000 clones; around four fifths occur once, and the top ten carry more than 20%. The sample was peripheral blood. These receptor sequences come from a man in his 60s with acute or convalescent COVID-19.

J is TRBJ2-1 and V is TRBV3-1 (or the pseudogene TRBV3-2), with a weak D call TRBD2 (6 bases). CDR3 length equals 14 residues. Per germline, CDR1 LGHDT and CDR2 YNNKEL (reference sequence). V lost 0 bases and J 9 bases, leaving 12 bases between the germline ends. The CDR3 nucleotides are TGTGCCAGCAGCCAAGAATCCCTCGGGGGTGAGCAGTTCTTC. Translation gives CASSQESLGGEQFF.

The gene calls are TRBV5-4 and TRBJ2-1, with D perhaps matching TRBD2 (5 bases). CDR3 length: 13 amino acids. The germline V gene encodes CDR1 SGHNT and CDR2 YYREEE (reference sequence). V was trimmed by 2 bases and J by 9 bases, leaving 12 bases between them. CDR3 bases: TGTGCCAGCAGCTTTGGCCTGGGAGTTGAGCAGTTCTTC. Protein sequence: CASSFGLGVEQFF.

The sample holds a few counts of this clone. Other DNA sequences in the same sample also yield this CDR3. J is TRBJ2-7 and V is TRBV29-1; D is possibly TRBD2 (5 bases). V gave up 7 bases and J gave up 1 base, with 11 bases separating them. In germline, CDR1 is SQVTM, CDR2 ANQGSEA. The CDR3 has 12 amino acids. The CDR3 region has the DNA TGCAGCGGGCTTAGCGATTCCTACGAGCAGTACTTC. Residues: CSGLSDSYEQYF.

V gene TRBV3-1 (or the pseudogene TRBV3-2) combines with J gene TRBJ2-7; no definite D call. This CDR3 spans 18 amino acids. Trimming pared 0 bases from V and 3 bases from J, leaving 21 bases between. CDR1 LGHDT and CDR2 YNNKEL come from the germline V gene (reference sequence). In DNA, the CDR3 is TGTGCCAGCAGCCAAGAAGAAGCACTAATCGTACCCAGCTACGAGCAGTACTTC. Translating it yields CASSQEEALIVPSYEQYF.

In this sample, this clone turned up a few times. The chain has TRBV28 and TRBJ2-7; 10 nucleotides match TRBD2. V trimming: 6 bases; J trimming: 4 bases; junction bases outside the gene matches: 9. Germline values: CDR1 MDHEN, CDR2 SYDVKM. The CDR3 has 15 residues. This CDR3 reads CASRRSSGRMYEQYF. The CDR3 DNA follows: TGTGCCAGCAGGCGTTCTAGCGGGAGAATGTACGAGCAGTACTTC.

The V gene is TRBV2, the J gene TRBJ2-2, with D hard to call. Trimming left V 8 bases short and J 0 bases short, with 7 bases between. Germline V CDR1 and CDR2: SNHLY, FYNNEI. CDR3 size: 13 residues. The CDR3 reads CASDKSNTGELFF. CDR3 in DNA: TGTGCCAGCGACAAGTCGAACACCGGGGAGCTGTTTTTT.

The rearrangement links TRBV28 to TRBJ1-4, with 8 positions matching TRBD1. CDR3 length: 14 amino acids. The V segment lost 5 bases and the J segment 7 bases; nucleotides outside the gene matches: 6. Germline CDR1 MDHEN, CDR2 SYDVKM. CDR3 DNA: TGTGCCAGCAGTCAGGACAGGGTTGGTGAAAAACTGTTTTTT. Protein sequence: CASSQDRVGEKLFF.

In its sample, this clone was seen a few times. The chain has TRBV2 and TRBJ1-5; 11 nucleotides match TRBD1. The CDR3 runs 14 residues. V was clipped by 10 bases and J by 4 bases; unmatched bases: 6. Per the germline V gene, CDR1 is SNHLY and CDR2 is FYNNEI. Here the CDR3 reads CATAGTGGNQPQHF. The CDR3 DNA sequence: TGTGCCACAGCCGGGACAGGGGGAAATCAGCCCCAGCATTTT.

V and J are TRBV28 and TRBJ2-4; 7 bases agree with TRBD1. Germline lookup yields CDR1 MDHEN and CDR2 SYDVKM. V lost 0 bases, J lost 0 bases, and 8 bases stayed unmatched. The CDR3 contains 18 residues. The CDR3 nucleotides read TGTGCCAGCAGTTTATGGTTTCCGGGACAGTTAGCCAAAAACATTCAGTACTTC. This sequence encodes CASSLWFPGQLAKNIQYF.

V gene TRBV7-2 combines with J gene TRBJ2-2; 12 nucleotides line up with TRBD2. The CDR3 loop spans 18 amino acids. Germline CDR1 SGHTA, CDR2 FQGNSA. V lost 3 bases to trimming and J lost 6 bases; unmatched junction nucleotides: 11. In nucleotides, the CDR3 is TGTGCCAGCAGCTTTAGTCTACTAGCGGGAGGAGTCTCCGGGGAGCTGTTTTTT. As protein: CASSFSLLAGGVSGELFF.

This sequence joins TRBV6-5 and TRBJ2-2; maybe TRBD2 (7 bases). Trimming cost V 7 bases and J 6 bases, with 18 bases left between them. CDR1 is MNHEY and CDR2 is SVGAGI in the germline V gene. There are 15 residues in the CDR3. CDR3 sequence (DNA): TGTGCCAGCATCCATGGGGGGGCGGGCTCCGGGGAGCTGTTTTTT. This codes for CASIHGGAGSGELFF.

The rearrangement links TRBV30 to TRBJ2-1; possible D gene TRBD2, 5 bases. The CDR3 contains 12 residues. Germline values: CDR1 GTSNPN, CDR2 SVGIG (reference sequence). V gave up 0 bases and J gave up 13 bases, with 13 bases separating them. DNA of the CDR3: TGTGCCTGGAGTGTAGGGCCGGCTAGCCAGTTCTTC. This gives the protein CAWSVGPASQFF.

The rearrangement uses TRBV28 and TRBJ2-2; unclear D gene. Germline-derived CDR1 and CDR2 are MDHEN and SYDVKM. Between the trimmed V and J ends, which lost 4 bases and 8 bases, there was a span of 11 bases. The CDR3 runs to 13 residues. CDR3 region: CASSSPYRGELFF. The CDR3 bases are TGTGCCAGCAGTTCCCCGTATCGGGGGGAGCTGTTTTTT.

This clone was recorded once. The rearrangement links TRBV5-6 to TRBJ1-1; TRBD1 matches 9 bases. Trimming cost V 4 bases and J 11 bases; bases outside gene matches: 15. In germline, CDR1 is SGHDT, CDR2 YYEEEE. This CDR3 region has 15 residues. CDR3 DNA sequence: TGTGCCAGCAGCCTGCGAACCGGGACAGGGATAAGGGCTTTCTTT. Its protein product is CASSLRTGTGIRAFF.

The chain joins TRBV24-1 to TRBJ1-5; unclear D gene. Germline CDR1 and CDR2: KGHDR and SFDVKD. Between the trimmed V and J ends, which lost 3 bases and 2 bases, there was a span of 13 bases. CDR3 size: 16 residues. CDR3 protein: CATSDRGRSGNQPQHF. In DNA, the CDR3 is TGTGCCACCAGTGATCGGGGTCGTAGTGGCAATCAGCCCCAGCATTTT.

The rearrangement joins TRBV19 to TRBJ2-5; no clear D. Looked up from germline, CDR1 is LNHDA and CDR2 is SQIVND (reference sequence). V lost 0 bases to trimming and J lost 1 base, with 12 bases between them. The CDR3 extends over 16 amino acids. CDR3 loop: CASSIDSYGIQETQYF. The DNA for the CDR3 is TGTGCCAGTAGTATAGATAGCTACGGAATCCAAGAGACCCAGTACTTC.

This chain links TRBV7-9 with TRBJ2-7; 10 bases line up with TRBD2. The length of the CDR3 is 19 residues. J lost 4 bases, V lost 2 bases, and 17 bases had no gene match. Germline CDR1 and CDR2: SEHNR and FQNEAQ (reference sequence). CDR3 bases: TGTGCCAGCAGCTTAAAGGGGGGACTAGCGTTGGGACATACTTACGAGCAGTACTTC. Its translation: CASSLKGGLALGHTYEQYF.

This clone was recorded once. The gene calls are TRBV11-2 and TRBJ2-1, with 11 bases that match TRBD2. Germline V gene sequence: CDR1 SGHAT, CDR2 FQNNGV. This CDR3 has 15 residues. J lost 5 bases, V lost 4 bases, and 4 bases had no gene match. The DNA of the CDR3 is TGTGCCAGCAGCTGGGGACTAGCGGACGACAATGAGCAGTTCTTC. It yields the protein CASSWGLADDNEQFF.

This chain's CDR3 is CATRGHGYTF. CDR3 DNA: TGTGCCACCAGGGGCCATGGCTACACCTTC. The chain recombines TRBV24-1 with TRBJ1-2; D call uncertain. CDR1 and CDR2 (germline): KGHDR, SFDVKD. This CDR3 spans 10 amino acids. Trimming pared 7 bases from V and 6 bases from J, leaving 5 bases between.

V is TRBV28 and J is TRBJ2-3, with D possibly being TRBD2 (5 bases). The CDR3 runs 16 residues. Trimming took 2 bases from V and 2 from J, leaving 14 bases between them. Germline loops: CDR1 MDHEN, CDR2 SYDVKM. This CDR3 reads CASSLIRGRITDTQYF. CDR3 DNA sequence: TGTGCCAGCAGTTTAATTCGAGGGAGAATCACAGATACGCAGTATTTT.